A selection of T cell receptor beta chains follows, all from one sample in a study of T-cell memory formation after mild COVID-19. MiXCR, run by TCRdb on the 5' RACE reads, gives a single entry per CDR3 protein. Of some 68,000 distinct CDR3 sequences detected, approximately 15% appear once; the ten largest clones hold 25% to 35%. The sequenced sample consisted of PBMCs or a T cell subset sorted from them (not recorded which). All receptors come from an adult woman who had mild COVID-19 (a few samples of this study predate the infection). Cell type and time point are not known. CDR3s include the opening cysteine and the closing phenylalanine or tryptophan. The order of the fields is V gene, clone size, D gene, J gene, CDR3 protein, CDR3 DNA. A D gene is named only where the DNA matches it firmly. Clone size, where shown, is once, few, many, or a class for clones that have expanded.

>TRBV4-3|.|.|TRBJ2-7
CASSQDFRTYEQYF
TGCGCCAGCAGCCAAGACTTCAGAACCTACGAGCAGTACTTC
>TRBV12-5|.|.|TRBJ1-1
CASATTGTEAFF
TGTGCTAGTGCTACTACCGGGACTGAAGCTTTCTTT
>TRBV27|many|.|TRBJ2-3
CASSHTGGSLITDTQYF
TGTGCCAGCAGCCACACCGGAGGATCGCTTATCACAGATACGCAGTATTTT
>TRBV9|few|.|TRBJ2-7
CASSVGGGNRVYEQYF
TGTGCCAGCAGCGTAGGAGGGGGAAATAGAGTCTACGAGCAGTACTTC
>TRBV2|many|.|TRBJ2-3
CASSENSYTDTQYF
TGTGCCAGCAGTGAGAACAGCTACACAGATACGCAGTATTTT
>TRBV20-1|.|.|TRBJ2-7
CSARKPLNQRTSYEQYF
TGCAGTGCTAGAAAGCCCCTAAACCAACGAACATCCTACGAGCAGTACTTC
>TRBV11-3|few|.|TRBJ2-3
CASRGTGSAADTQYF
TGTGCCAGCAGGGGGACTGGCAGCGCGGCAGATACGCAGTATTTT
>TRBV9|few|TRBD1|TRBJ2-2
CASSYYSTGGTTTGELFF
TGTGCCAGCAGCTACTACTCTACAGGGGGTACCACCACCGGGGAGCTGTTTTTT
>TRBV6-2/TRBV6-3|few|TRBD2|TRBJ2-1
CASSGTSPYNEQFF
TGTGCCAGCAGTGGGACTAGTCCCTACAATGAGCAGTTCTTC
>TRBV11-2|.|TRBD2|TRBJ2-1
CASSPVSGSGNEQFF
TGTGCCAGCAGCCCGGTCAGCGGGAGCGGCAATGAGCAGTTCTTC
>TRBV29-1|.|TRBD1|TRBJ2-5
CSVTGGGQETQYF
TGCAGCGTGACAGGGGGAGGGCAAGAGACCCAGTACTTC
>TRBV4-1|.|.|TRBJ2-1
CASSQRSGTPYNEQFF
TGCGCCAGCAGCCAACGGTCCGGGACACCCTACAATGAGCAGTTCTTC
>TRBV5-1|.|TRBD2|TRBJ2-3
CASSEREWADTQYF
TGCGCCAGCAGCGAGCGGGAGTGGGCAGATACGCAGTATTTT
>TRBV6-5|.|.|TRBJ2-2
CASSNTGTGELFF
TGTGCCAGCAGTAACACCGGCACCGGGGAGCTGTTTTTT
>TRBV6-1|few|TRBD2|TRBJ2-3
CASSGTSGGADTQYF
TGTGCCAGCAGTGGGACTAGCGGGGGAGCAGATACGCAGTATTTT
>TRBV7-9|.|TRBD2|TRBJ2-7
CASSKRTSGTSYEQYF
TGTGCCAGCAGCAAGCGGACTAGCGGGACGTCCTACGAGCAGTACTTC
>TRBV7-6|many|TRBD2|TRBJ2-7
CASSLAGGAYEQYF
TGTGCCAGCAGCTTAGCGGGGGGGGCCTACGAGCAGTACTTC
>TRBV7-9|.|TRBD2|TRBJ2-4
CASSSLEPRTSHIQYF
TGTGCCAGCAGCTCCCTGGAGCCCCGGACTAGTCACATTCAGTACTTC
>TRBV4-3|few|.|TRBJ2-1
CASSQDYRGSYNEQFF
TGCGCCAGCAGCCAAGATTATCGCGGGTCATACAATGAGCAGTTCTTC
>TRBV5-4|.|.|TRBJ2-1
CASSLGDNSDEQFF
TGTGCCAGCAGCTTGGGTGATAATAGCGATGAGCAGTTCTTC
>TRBV29-1|few|.|TRBJ2-1
CSVEDSKFDEQFF
TGCAGCGTTGAAGATTCTAAGTTCGATGAGCAGTTCTTC
>TRBV10-3|few|TRBD2|TRBJ2-7
CAISGLAGPSYEQYF
TGTGCCATCAGTGGACTAGCGGGGCCCTCCTACGAGCAGTACTTC
>TRBV29-1|.|TRBD1|TRBJ2-7
CSAVGDRSYEQYF
TGCAGCGCAGTTGGGGACAGATCATACGAGCAGTACTTC
>TRBV11-2|few|.|TRBJ2-4
CASSLTGNYIQYF
TGTGCCAGCAGCCTTACAGGGAATTACATTCAGTACTTC
>TRBV27|.|.|TRBJ1-1
CASSSPSTEAFF
TGTGCCAGCAGTTCCCCATCAACTGAAGCTTTCTTT
>TRBV7-9|few|.|TRBJ2-3
CASSLSTRMASTDTQYF
TGTGCCAGCAGCTTGAGTACTAGAATGGCTAGCACAGATACGCAGTATTTT
>TRBV29-1|few|.|TRBJ2-1
CSVALVGYNEQFF
TGCAGCGTTGCTCTAGTGGGCTACAATGAGCAGTTCTTC
>TRBV3-1|.|.|TRBJ2-7
CASSRAGEIEQYF
TGTGCCAGCAGCCGGGCCGGGGAGATCGAGCAGTACTTC
>TRBV12-3/TRBV12-4|few|TRBD1|TRBJ2-7
CASSSLDRGPYEQYF
TGTGCCAGCAGTTCCCTCGACAGGGGGCCCTACGAGCAGTACTTC
>TRBV9|.|.|TRBJ2-1
CASSVEVGRAYNEQFF
TGTGCCAGCAGCGTAGAAGTTGGGCGGGCTTACAATGAGCAGTTCTTC
>TRBV7-9|many|.|TRBJ1-2
CASSSSGVNYGYTF
TGTGCCAGCAGCTCGTCAGGGGTTAACTATGGCTACACCTTC
>TRBV7-9|many|TRBD1|TRBJ2-3
CASSLSPGQKETSTDTQYF
TGTGCCAGCAGCTTATCCCCGGGACAGAAAGAAACTAGCACAGATACGCAGTATTTT
>TRBV11-2|few|TRBD2|TRBJ2-5
CASSSVAAGLAGETPYF
TGTGCCAGCAGCTCAGTGGCCGCGGGACTAGCGGGAGAAACCCCCTACTTC
>TRBV7-9|.|.|TRBJ2-1
CASSLVSEQFF
TGTGCCAGCAGCTTAGTCAGTGAGCAGTTCTTC
>TRBV7-9|.|.|TRBJ2-7
CASSLQLGTFSYEQYF
TGTGCCAGCAGCTTACAACTCGGGACATTCTCCTACGAGCAGTACTTC
>TRBV29-1|.|.|TRBJ2-5
CSVEDGSGAVETQYF
TGCAGCGTTGAAGACGGGTCAGGGGCGGTAGAGACCCAGTACTTC
>TRBV12-3/TRBV12-4|.|TRBD2|TRBJ2-7
CASSFGLEVEQYF
TGTGCCAGCAGTTTCGGACTAGAAGTTGAGCAGTACTTC
>TRBV27|few|.|TRBJ2-2
CASSFINFGNPNTGELFF
TGTGCCAGCAGTTTTATTAACTTCGGCAACCCGAACACCGGGGAGCTGTTTTTT
>TRBV9|.|TRBD2|TRBJ2-2
CASSAAGAPGELFF
TGTGCCAGCAGCGCCGCGGGAGCACCCGGGGAGCTGTTTTTT
>TRBV19|.|.|TRBJ1-2
CASSIVGLSGYTF
TGTGCCAGTAGTATAGTCGGGTTGTCTGGCTACACCTTC
>TRBV7-9|.|TRBD1|TRBJ2-3
CASSFDREVSTDTQYF
TGTGCCAGCAGCTTCGACAGGGAAGTCAGCACAGATACGCAGTATTTT
>TRBV5-5|.|.|TRBJ2-5
CASKPTGVEGETQYF
TGTGCCAGCAAGCCGACGGGTGTGGAAGGAGAGACCCAGTACTTC
>TRBV12-3/TRBV12-4|.|.|TRBJ2-3
CASSSHRDTQYF
TGTGCCAGCAGTTCCCACAGGGATACGCAGTATTTT
>TRBV18|.|.|TRBJ1-1
CASSRSPGQLNTEAFF
TGTGCCAGCTCACGTTCCCCCGGACAGTTAAACACTGAAGCTTTCTTT
>TRBV6-5|.|.|TRBJ2-7
CASSYFPRSGWIEQYF
TGTGCCAGCAGTTACTTTCCGCGGAGCGGGTGGATAGAGCAGTACTTC
>TRBV7-9|.|TRBD2|TRBJ2-7
CASSLTGGPRPYEQYF
TGTGCCAGCAGCTTAACGGGAGGGCCGCGTCCCTACGAGCAGTACTTC
>TRBV4-2|.|TRBD2|TRBJ2-3
CASSPLAGGDTQYF
TGTGCCAGCAGCCCACTAGCGGGCGGGGATACGCAGTATTTT
>TRBV6-5|.|.|TRBJ2-2
CASSLASNTGELFF
TGTGCCAGCAGTCTTGCCTCGAACACCGGGGAGCTGTTTTTT
>TRBV5-1|.|.|TRBJ1-1
CASSLPSRGKNTEAFF
TGCGCCAGCAGCTTGCCTTCCAGGGGAAAGAACACTGAAGCTTTCTTT
>TRBV5-1|.|TRBD1|TRBJ1-3
CASSLRDSYNLPSGNTIYF
TGCGCCAGCAGCTTGCGGGACAGCTACAACCTTCCCTCTGGAAACACCATATATTTT
>TRBV20-1|.|.|TRBJ2-3
CSARSLVSDTQYF
TGCAGTGCTAGGAGCCTAGTTTCAGATACGCAGTATTTT
>TRBV3-1|.|.|TRBJ2-3
CASSQDHADTQYF
TGTGCCAGCAGCCAAGATCACGCAGATACGCAGTATTTT
>TRBV10-3|.|.|TRBJ1-1
CATAGEPNTEAFF
TGTGCCACCGCAGGGGAACCGAACACTGAAGCTTTCTTT
>TRBV5-6|few|.|TRBJ1-2
CASSSGDSYRGYTF
TGTGCCAGCAGCTCAGGAGATTCCTATCGCGGCTACACCTTC